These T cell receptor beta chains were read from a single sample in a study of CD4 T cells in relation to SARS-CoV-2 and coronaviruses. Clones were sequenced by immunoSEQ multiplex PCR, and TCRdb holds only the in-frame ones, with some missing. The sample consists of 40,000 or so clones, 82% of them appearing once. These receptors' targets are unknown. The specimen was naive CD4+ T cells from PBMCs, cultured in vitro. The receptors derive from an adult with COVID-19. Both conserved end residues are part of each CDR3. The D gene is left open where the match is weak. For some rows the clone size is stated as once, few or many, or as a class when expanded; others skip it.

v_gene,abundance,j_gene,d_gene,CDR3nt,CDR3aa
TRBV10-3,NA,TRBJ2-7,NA,TGTGCCATCAGTGAGTACCAGTCCTACGAGCAGTACTTC,CAISEYQSYEQYF
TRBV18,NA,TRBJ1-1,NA,TGTGCCAGCTCACAAGACATGAACACTGAAGCTTTCTTT,CASSQDMNTEAFF
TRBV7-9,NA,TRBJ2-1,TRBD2,TGTGCCAGCAGCTTAGAGCCTAGCGGGAGCGATGAGCAGTTCTTC,CASSLEPSGSDEQFF
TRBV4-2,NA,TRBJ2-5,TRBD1,TGTGCCAGCAGCCCATCTCGGACAGGGGGAGAGACCCAGTACTTC,CASSPSRTGGETQYF
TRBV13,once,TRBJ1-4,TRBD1,TGTGCCAGCAGCACATACTACTCGGGACAGGGTGAAGAAAGGGGAGCTAATGAAAAACTGTTTTTT,CASSTYYSGQGEERGANEKLFF
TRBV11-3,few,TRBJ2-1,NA,TGTGCCAGCAGCTCCTTTCCCCGTGTGAATAAACAGTTCTTC,CASSSFPRVNKQFF
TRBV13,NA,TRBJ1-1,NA,TGTGCCAGCAGCCGAAGGATTAACACTGAAGCTTTCTTT,CASSRRINTEAFF
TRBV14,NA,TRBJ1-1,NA,TGTGCCAGCAGCCAAGTTCTAGGAGTAGAAGCTTTCTTT,CASSQVLGVEAFF
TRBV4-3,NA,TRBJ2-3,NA,TGCGCCAGCAGCCAAGAGGTTTTTTTCGGGACGGCGAACACAGATACGCAGTATTTT,CASSQEVFFGTANTDTQYF
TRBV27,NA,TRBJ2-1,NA,TGTGCCAGCAGTTTATTTGGCCGGCTAGCAGCCTATTACAATGAGCAGTTCTTC,CASSLFGRLAAYYNEQFF
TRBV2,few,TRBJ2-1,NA,TGTGCCAGCAGTGTCTTTGAGCAGTTCTTC,CASSVFEQFF
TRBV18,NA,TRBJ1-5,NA,TGTGCCAGCTCACACGGACAGCAGCCCAATCAGCCCCAGCATTTT,CASSHGQQPNQPQHF
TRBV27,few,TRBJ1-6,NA,TGTGCCAGCAGTTCCCGGACGGCCCTGAGCTATAATTCACCCCTCCACTTT,CASSSRTALSYNSPLHF
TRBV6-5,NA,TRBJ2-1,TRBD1,TGTGCCAGCATACCTACAGGGGTTATCGAGCAGTTCTTC,CASIPTGVIEQFF
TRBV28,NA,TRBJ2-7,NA,TGTGCCAGCAGTCCAAATCGACCCGCATTTCAGACCAATTACGAGCAGTACTTC,CASSPNRPAFQTNYEQYF
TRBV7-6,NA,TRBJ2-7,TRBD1,TGTGCCAGCAGCCAGACAGGGGGAAGGGGCTACGAGCAGTACTTC,CASSQTGGRGYEQYF
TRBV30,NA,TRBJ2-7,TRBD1,TGTGCCTGGAGTCCCGGGACAGGGCCCTACGAGCAGTACTTC,CAWSPGTGPYEQYF
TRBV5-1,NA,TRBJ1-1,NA,TGCGCCAGCAGCTTCGGTACAGCGAACACTGAAGCTTTCTTT,CASSFGTANTEAFF
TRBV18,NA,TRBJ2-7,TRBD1,TGTGCCAGCTCACCAAAGACAGGGGAAGGAGAGCAGTACTTC,CASSPKTGEGEQYF
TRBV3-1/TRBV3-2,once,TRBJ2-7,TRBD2,TGTGCCAGCAACCACCTAGCGGGAGGGAGTTACGAGCAGTACTTC,CASNHLAGGSYEQYF
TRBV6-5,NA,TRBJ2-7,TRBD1,TGTGCCAGCAGTCGACAGGGACCGACCTACGAGCAGTACTTC,CASSRQGPTYEQYF
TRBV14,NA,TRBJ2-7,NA,TGTGCCAGCAGCCAAGGTTGGTACGAGCAGTACTTC,CASSQGWYEQYF
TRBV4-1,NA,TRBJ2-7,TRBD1,TGCGCCAGCAGCCAAGTCATGTTCAGGGACAGGGCCTTCTACGAGCAGTACTTC,CASSQVMFRDRAFYEQYF
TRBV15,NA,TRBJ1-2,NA,TGTGCCACCAGCAGAGATGTAAACTATGGCTACACCTTC,CATSRDVNYGYTF
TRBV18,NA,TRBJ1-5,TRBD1,TGTGCCAGCTCACCGGACAGGGAGGTCCATCAGCCCCAGCATTTT,CASSPDREVHQPQHF
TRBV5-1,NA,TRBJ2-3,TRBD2,TGCGCCAGCAGCTCACTAGCGGGAGGGCCGTATACGCAGTATTTT,CASSSLAGGPYTQYF
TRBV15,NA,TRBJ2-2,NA,TGTGCCACCAGCAGAGATTCGTGGCCGACGTACGGGGAGCTGTTTTTT,CATSRDSWPTYGELFF
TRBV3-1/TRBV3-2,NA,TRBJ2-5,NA,TGTGCCAGCAGCCAAGGCCCCTTTAAAGAGACCCAGTACTTC,CASSQGPFKETQYF
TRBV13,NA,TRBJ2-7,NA,TGTGCCAGCAGCTTACTGCAGGGGACTACCTACGAGCAGTACTTC,CASSLLQGTTYEQYF
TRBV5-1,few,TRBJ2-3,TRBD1,TGCGCCAGCAGACCGGGACAGAGCACAGATACGCAGTATTTT,CASRPGQSTDTQYF
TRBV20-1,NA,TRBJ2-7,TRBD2,TGCAGTGCTAGTGGGGCGGGAGGGCCCTACGAGCAGTGCTTC,CSASGAGGPYEQCF
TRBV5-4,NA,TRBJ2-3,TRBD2,TGTGCCAGCAGCGGGGGTAGCGGGAGAGCGATCACAGATACGCAGTATTTT,CASSGGSGRAITDTQYF
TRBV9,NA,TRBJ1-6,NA,TGTGCCAGCAGCGGGGACGGGAGGCATTCACCCCTCCACTTT,CASSGDGRHSPLHF
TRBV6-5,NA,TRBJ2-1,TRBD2,TGTGCCAGCAGTTACTCGATAGGACTAGCGACCAATGAGCAGTTCTTC,CASSYSIGLATNEQFF
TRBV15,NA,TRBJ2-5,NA,TGTGCCACCAGCAGGACCCCTTTGGGGGTCGGGGAGACCCAGTACTTC,CATSRTPLGVGETQYF
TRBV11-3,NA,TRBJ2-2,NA,TGTGCCAGCAGCGATCAGGGCACCGGGGAGCTGTTTTTT,CASSDQGTGELFF
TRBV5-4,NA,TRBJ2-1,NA,TGTGCCAGCAGCTTTTTTAGCGGAGCCTACAATGAGCAGTTCTTC,CASSFFSGAYNEQFF
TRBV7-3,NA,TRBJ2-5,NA,TGTGCCAGCAGCTTAAACACTTTAGAGACCCAGTACTTC,CASSLNTLETQYF
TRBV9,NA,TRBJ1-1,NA,TGTGCCAGCAGCGTACACTATTTGAACACTGAAGCTTTCTTT,CASSVHYLNTEAFF
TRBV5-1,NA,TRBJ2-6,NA,TGCGCCAGCAGCTTCTCAACAGGGTCCGGGGCCAACGTCCTGACTTTC,CASSFSTGSGANVLTF
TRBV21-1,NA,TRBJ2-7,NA,TGTGCCAGCAGCAAAGGGACAGGCCGATGGTACTTC,CASSKGTGRWYF
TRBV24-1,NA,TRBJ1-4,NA,TGTGCCACCAGTGATGGAGGAGCAACTAATGAAAAACTGTTTTTT,CATSDGGATNEKLFF
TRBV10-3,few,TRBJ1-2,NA,TGTGCCATCAGTGATGATATGGCTGGCTACACCTTC,CAISDDMAGYTF
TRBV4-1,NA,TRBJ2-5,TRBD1,TGCGCCAGCAGCCCGGGACAGCCTCAAGAGACCCAGTACTTC,CASSPGQPQETQYF
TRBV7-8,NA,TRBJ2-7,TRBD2,TGTGCCAGCAGCAGAGACACCGGGGCTAGCGGGACCTACGAGCAGTACTTC,CASSRDTGASGTYEQYF
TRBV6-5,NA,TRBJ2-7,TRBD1,TGTGCCAGCAGTTACCGACAGGGTAGATCCGAGCAGTACTTC,CASSYRQGRSEQYF
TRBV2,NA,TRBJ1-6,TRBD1,TGTGCCAGCAGTGGACAGGGAAGTTCTAATTCACCCCTCCACTTT,CASSGQGSSNSPLHF
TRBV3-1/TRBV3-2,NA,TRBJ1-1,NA,TGTGCCAGCAGCCAGAGGACAAGCGGGAACACTGAAGCTTTCTTT,CASSQRTSGNTEAFF
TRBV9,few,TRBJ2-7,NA,TGTGCCAGCAGCGTAGGATGGGACAACTCCTACGAGCAGTACTTC,CASSVGWDNSYEQYF
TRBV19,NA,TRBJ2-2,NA,TGTGCCAGTAGTCGGCCTACCTCGGTTAGGGCCGGGGAGCTGTTTTTT,CASSRPTSVRAGELFF
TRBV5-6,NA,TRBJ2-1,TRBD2,TGTGCCAGCAGCTTGGGGCTAGCGGGGACCTACAATGAGCAGTTCTTC,CASSLGLAGTYNEQFF
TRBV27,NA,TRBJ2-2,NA,TGTGCCAGCAGTTTAACCACCGGGGAGCTGTTTTTT,CASSLTTGELFF
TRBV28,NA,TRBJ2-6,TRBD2,TGTGCCAGCAGGCCTAGCGGGAGTCGCTCTGGGGCCAACGTCCTGACTTTC,CASRPSGSRSGANVLTF
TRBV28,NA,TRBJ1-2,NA,TGTGCCAGCACCGAGAACCCCCTGAACTTTGGCTACACCTTC,CASTENPLNFGYTF